These 27 T cell receptor beta chains originate from one sample sequenced in a study of T cell repertoires in cytomegalovirus infection. MiXCR, run by TCRdb on the reads, gives a single entry per CDR3 protein. The sample carries hundreds of thousands of distinct CDR3 sequences, around 29% recorded once. These receptors' antigens are unknown. This specimen consisted of cultured CD8+ T cells from PBMCs, obtained from culture after CMV antigen stimulation. All receptors derive from a human donor in good health (CMV status not recorded). Some clones in this sample may be carry-over from other donors' samples.

To note about this clonotype: A much more abundant neighbour one base away suggests this may be a read error. This chain uses TRBV7-9 with TRBJ2-1; maybe TRBD1 (6 bases). Germline V gene data show CDR1 as SEHNR and CDR2 as FQNEAQ (reference sequence). CDR3 length: 16 amino acids. CDR3 residues: CAGSPAPGGGWNEQFF. CDR3 nucleotides: TGTGCCGGCAGCCCAGCGCCGGGTGGGGGCTGGAATGAGCAGTTCTTC. The full variable domain, completed using reference TRBV7-9 and TRBJ2-1, is DTGVSQNPRHKITKRGQNVTFRCDPISEHNRLYWYRQTLGQGPEFLTYFQNEAQLEKSRLLSDRFSAERPKGSFSTLEIQRTEQGDSAMYLCAGSPAPGGGWNEQFFGPGTRLTVL.

In this sample, this clonotype turned up once. The chain couples TRBV12-5 to TRBJ1-1, with D unresolved. The CDR3 is 14 residues long. CDR1 is LGHNT, CDR2 FRNRAP, per germline. V lost 6 bases and J lost 0, with 11 bases in between. The CDR3 region is CASGWGTLNTEAFF. The CDR3 DNA follows: TGTGCTAGTGGCTGGGGAACTTTGAACACTGAAGCTTTCTTT.

This clonotype was seen more than once but under ten times. This chain connects TRBV10-3 to TRBJ2-7, with unresolved D. Germline CDR1 reads ENHRY; CDR2 reads SYGVKD. V shed 2 bases and J shed 3 bases, with 8 bases lying between them. The CDR3 is 13 amino acids. The CDR3 region is CAISEPPNYEQYV. CDR3 sequence (DNA): TGTGCCATCAGTGAGCCCCCCAACTACGAGCAGTACGTC.

This clonotype was seen more than once but under ten times. The chain couples TRBV6-6 to TRBJ1-6, with 7 bases fitting TRBD1. The germline V gene encodes CDR1 MNHNY and CDR2 SVGAGI (reference sequence). With 6 bases clipped from V and 9 bases from J, the junction kept 11 bases outside the gene matches. The CDR3 is 15 residues long. This CDR3 reads CASSLIPGTASPLHF. CDR3 bases: TGTGCCAGCAGCCTCATCCCCGGGACAGCTTCACCCCTCCACTTT.

As concerns this clonotype: A much larger clone lies one base from this, so it may be a read error. This chain connects TRBV6-8 to TRBJ2-3; 7 bases agree with TRBD2. V lost 8 bases and J lost 5; bases outside the gene matches: 1. The CDR3 consists of 11 residues. CDR1 and CDR2 (germline): MNHGY, SAAAGT. CDR3 sequence reads: CASGGEDTQYF. In nucleotides, the CDR3 is TGTGCCAGCGGGGGGGAAGATACGCAGTATTTT.

This chain uses TRBV3-1 with TRBJ2-2, with D possibly TRBD1 on 6 matching bases. Trimming pared 1 base from V and 0 bases from J, leaving 9 bases between. Germline V gene lookup returns CDR1 LGHDT and CDR2 YNNKEL (reference sequence). The CDR3 totals 16 residues. The CDR3 sequence: CASSQGGGTNTGELFF. In DNA form, the CDR3 reads TGTGCCAGCAGCCAAGGAGGGGGAACGAACACCGGGGAGCTGTTTTTT.

This CDR3 is CASNLGLAGITDTQYF. The CDR3 nucleotides read TGTGCCAGCAACTTAGGGCTAGCGGGGATCACAGATACGCAGTATTTT. V gene TRBV12-3 or TRBV12-4 combines with J gene TRBJ2-3, with TRBD2 matching over 9 bases. The junction had 10 bases not matched to a gene; V was cut back by 7 bases and J by 2 bases. The CDR3 has 16 residues.

This clonotype was observed a single time. The rearrangement uses TRBV7-6 and TRBJ2-2, with 8 bases lining up with TRBD2. This CDR3 contains 14 residues. With 5 bases clipped from V and 5 bases from J, the junction kept 4 bases outside the gene matches. The V gene's germline CDR1 is SGHVS and CDR2 FNYEAQ. CDR3 DNA: TGTGCCAGCAGCCGACTAGCGCGAACCGGGGAGCTGTTTTTT. Its protein product is CASSRLARTGELFF.

This clonotype was seen a few times. The rearrangement links TRBV6-5 to TRBJ2-1; D is possibly TRBD1 or TRBD2 (6 bases each). Trimming pared 5 bases from V and 8 bases from J, leaving 22 bases between. CDR1 and CDR2 (germline): MNHEY, SVGAGI. This CDR3 comprises 16 residues. CDR3 in amino acids: CASSQTGSGGGYEQFF. CDR3 DNA: TGTGCCAGCAGTCAAACAGGGTCCGGGGGAGGCTATGAGCAGTTCTTC.

The gene calls are TRBV7-9 and TRBJ2-1; a weak D match, TRBD1 (9 bases). Germline CDR1 and CDR2: SEHNR and FQNEAQ (reference sequence). This CDR3 spans 23 amino acids. V was clipped by 3 bases and J by 0 bases, with 33 bases between them. The CDR3 DNA reads TGTGCCAGCAGCTTCACGGAACAGGGGGCAGCGGGGGCCCGCCTAAACTCCTACAATGAGCAGTTCTTC. It yields the protein CASSFTEQGAAGARLNSYNEQFF.

There are many counts of this clonotype. This rearrangement joins TRBV7-8 to TRBJ2-2, with D possibly being TRBD1 or TRBD2 (6 bases each). Germline V gene sequence: CDR1 SGHVS, CDR2 FQNEAQ. The CDR3 covers 15 residues. V shed 1 base and J shed 3 bases, with 9 bases lying between them. The CDR3 reads CASSLGRGYTGELFF. CDR3 bases: TGTGCCAGCAGCTTAGGGAGGGGGTACACCGGGGAGCTGTTTTTT.

A few counts support this clonotype. The chain links TRBV7-3 to TRBJ2-6; D ambiguous. Trimming took 5 bases from V and 4 from J, leaving 12 bases between them. The CDR3 sequence is 15 residues long. Germline V gene lookup returns CDR1 SGHTA and CDR2 FQGTGA. The CDR3 nucleotides are TGTGCCAGCAGCCTAGACCCTGACGGGGCCAACGTCCTGACTTTC. This codes for CASSLDPDGANVLTF.

The chain is built from TRBV6-1 and TRBJ2-1; 10 bases are shared with TRBD2. This CDR3 is built from 17 residues. Germline V gene lookup returns CDR1 MNHNS and CDR2 SASEGT. Trimming at V came to 6 bases and at J to 0 bases, leaving 8 bases not matched to a gene. CDR3 bases: TGTGCCAGCAGCTTAGGACTAGCGGCCCACTCCTACAATGAGCAGTTCTTC. Its protein product is CASSLGLAAHSYNEQFF.

This clonotype has just a few counts. The chain combines TRBV7-6 with TRBJ1-4, with D possibly TRBD1 on 5 matching bases. CDR3 length: 16 amino acids. CDR1 SGHVS and CDR2 FNYEAQ come from the germline V gene. Trimming stripped 1 base from V and 2 bases from J, with 11 bases between. The CDR3 coding sequence is TGTGCCAGCAGCTTAGGAGGGCCAGGGACTAATGAAAAACTGTTTTTT. Its translation is CASSLGGPGTNEKLFF.

This chain uses TRBV5-1 with TRBJ2-4, with 7 bases lining up with TRBD1. Germline CDR1 and CDR2: SGHRS and YFSETQ. The CDR3 sequence is 15 residues long. J was trimmed by 2 bases and V by 4 bases; bases with no gene match: 6. The CDR3 nucleotides are TGCGCCAGCAGCGACACAGGGGTTACCAAAAACATTCAGTACTTC. It is translated as CASSDTGVTKNIQYF.

Points on this clonotype: This clone may be a read error of a much larger clone one base away. The chain is built from TRBV6-1 and TRBJ1-2, with TRBD1 identical over 9 bases. From germline, CDR1 is MNHNS and CDR2 SASEGT. This CDR3 is 15 amino acids long. The DNA for the CDR3 is TGTACCAGCAGGCCGGGACAGGGCTTAAACTATGGCTACACCTTC. Encoded protein: CTSRPGQGLNYGYTF.

This clonotype has just a few counts. The chain joins TRBV5-8 to TRBJ2-5, with TRBD1 matching over 7 bases. The CDR3 length is 14 residues. Per germline, CDR1 SGHTS and CDR2 YDEGEE. V shed 6 bases, J shed 2 bases, and the junction held 7 bases outside the gene matches. The CDR3 DNA reads as TGTGCCAGCAATCCCTGGACAGGTCAAGAGACCCAGTACTTC. Translation gives CASNPWTGQETQYF.

The chain couples TRBV5-4 to TRBJ1-5; possibly TRBD1 for D (5 bases). Germline V gene data show CDR1 as SGHNT and CDR2 as YYREEE (reference sequence). Trimming pared 1 base from V and 1 base from J, leaving 9 bases between. This CDR3 has 15 amino acids. The CDR3 sequence is CASSLWGESNQPQHF. CDR3 nucleotides: TGTGCCAGCAGCTTGTGGGGGGAAAGCAATCAGCCCCAGCATTTT.

This clonotype was picked up a small number of times. The chain links TRBV6-2 or TRBV6-3 to TRBJ2-7, with a weak D call TRBD1 (5 bases). CDR1 and CDR2 from the germline V gene are MNHEY and SVGEGT. There are 16 residues in the CDR3. Trimming removed 0 bases at V and 6 bases at J, with 18 bases between. The CDR3 spells CASSYSTVYKTAEQYV. CDR3 in DNA: TGTGCCAGCAGTTACTCGACAGTTTACAAAACCGCCGAGCAGTACGTC.

The chain is built from TRBV6-2 or TRBV6-3 and TRBJ1-5; D gene uncertain. There are 16 residues in the CDR3. Germline assignment: CDR1 MNHEY and CDR2 SVGEGT. The V end lost 7 bases, the J end lost 4 bases, and 20 bases lay between the germline ends. CDR3 in amino acids: CASTPTDPSSNQPQHF. DNA of the CDR3: TGTGCCAGCACACCAACGGACCCGTCCTCTAATCAGCCCCAGCATTTT.

V usage is TRBV29-1 and J usage is TRBJ1-4; 7 nucleotides agree with TRBD1. The V segment lost 4 bases and the J segment 7 bases; nucleotides outside the gene matches: 6. Germline V gene sequence: CDR1 SQVTM, CDR2 ANQGSEA. This CDR3 region has 13 residues. The chain's CDR3 is CSVAGQGVEKLFF. CDR3 nucleotide sequence: TGCAGCGTTGCTGGGCAGGGGGTTGAAAAACTGTTTTTT.

The chain employs TRBV24-1 and TRBJ2-7; D call uncertain. Per germline, CDR1 KGHDR and CDR2 SFDVKD. This CDR3 is built from 15 residues. V lost 3 bases, J lost 3 bases, and 14 bases lay in between. The CDR3 reads CATSDPVGRHYEQYF. The CDR3 DNA sequence: TGTGCCACCAGTGATCCCGTGGGCAGACACTACGAGCAGTACTTC.

In DNA, the CDR3 is TGTGCCAGCAACCTACAGGGGAATTCACCCCTCCACTTT. Translation gives CASNLQGNSPLHF. The J gene is TRBJ1-6, the V gene TRBV27; TRBD1 aligns across 7 bases. After removal of 7 bases from V and 7 bases from J, the junction contained 4 bases not matched to a gene. The germline gives CDR1 MNHEY, CDR2 SMNVEV (reference sequence). The CDR3 extends over 13 amino acids.

This clonotype was counted many times. The rearrangement uses TRBV6-2 or TRBV6-3 and TRBJ2-5; 15 bases fit TRBD2. The CDR3 length is 15 residues. V lost 4 bases, J lost 4 bases, and 1 base stayed unmatched. The germline CDR1 and CDR2 sequences are MNHEY and SVGEGT. The CDR3 spells CASSWTSGGAETQYF. CDR3 nucleotides: TGTGCCAGCAGTTGGACTAGCGGGGGGGCAGAGACCCAGTACTTC.

The rearrangement uses TRBV19 and TRBJ1-1, with D unclear. V lost 10 bases and J lost 1, with 16 bases in between. CDR3 length: 14 amino acids. Per germline, CDR1 LNHDA and CDR2 SQIVND (reference sequence). The DNA for the CDR3 is TGTGCCACCTTGAAATTGGAGGGGAACACTGAAGCTTTCTTT. The encoded protein is CATLKLEGNTEAFF.

CDR3 nucleotide sequence: TGTGCCAGCAGTTTATCGACGGGGAAGCCCCAGCATTTT. Encoded protein: CASSLSTGKPQHF. The rearrangement uses TRBV27 and TRBJ1-5; D ambiguous. Germline V gene lookup returns CDR1 MNHEY and CDR2 SMNVEV (reference sequence). V lost 0 bases to trimming and J lost 8 bases, with 8 bases between them. CDR3 size: 13 residues.

This clonotype was counted a few times. The chain is built from TRBV5-6 and TRBJ1-1, with D possibly matching TRBD1 (6 bases). V lost 0 bases to trimming and J lost 2 bases, with 14 bases between them. The CDR3 totals 16 residues. Germline CDR1 is SGHDT and CDR2 is YYEEEE. The CDR3 spells CASSLGDLGANTEAFF. The CDR3 DNA reads TGTGCCAGCAGCTTGGGAGATTTGGGGGCAAACACTGAAGCTTTCTTT.